This T cell receptor (beta chain) was recorded in a study of Ad26.COV2.S vaccination and SARS-CoV-2 variants. Study-level information: In the COV1001 trial, the donor was in the Ad26.COV2.S arm.

The table came from immunoSEQ multiplex PCR; TCRdb's copy has only in-frame clones and leaves some out. The table includes hundreds of thousands of clones, roughly 90% detected once. CDR1 and CDR2 from the germline V gene are KGHSH and LQKENI. V lost 8 bases and J lost 10; bases outside the gene matches: 5. The CDR3 is made up of 11 amino acids. Treatment: over 15 received Ad26.COV2.S at low or high dose, single or two shots; a few received placebo; per-sample allocation not given. Each sample was drawn 63 days after the first injection (of vaccine or placebo). The V gene is TRBV18, the J gene TRBJ2-1; 7 nucleotides match TRBD2. This receptor was obtained from a person between 18 and 65 years old who received the Ad26.COV2.S COVID-19 vaccine or a placebo. The sample was peripheral blood, taken in a trial of Ad26.COV2.S vaccine versus placebo. CDR3 region: CASGGEREQFF. In DNA, the CDR3 is TGTGCCAGCGGGGGGGAAAGAGAGCAGTTCTTC.